This T cell receptor beta chain was obtained from a study of cytomegalovirus exposure and HLA in healthy donors. The CDR3 runs to 14 residues. CDR1 is SNHLY and CDR2 is FYNNEI in the germline V gene. The V end was cut by 7 bases, the J end by 2 bases, with 15 bases between. Study conclusions and caveats: Researchers reported in a later analysis that a missense DCLRE1C variant was tied to TCR beta V- and J-gene trimming.

A note on this clone: The antigen is unknown.

Researchers ran the PCR with 60 Vbeta and 13 Jbeta primers. This table comes from immunoSEQ multiplex PCR, and its TCRdb copy is limited to in-frame clones, with some not included. This sample yields some 150,000 clones, of which approximately 85% are seen a single time; around 8.1% belongs to the top ten. The chain joins TRBV2 to TRBJ2-7; D possibly corresponds to TRBD1 (6 bases). This TCR was sampled from a woman aged 45-65 years in good health and CMV-seropositive. The sequencing sample was made of PBMCs. The CDR3 here is CASTDRQGTYEQYF. As DNA, the CDR3 is TGTGCCAGCACCGACAGGCAGGGAACCTACGAGCAGTACTTC.